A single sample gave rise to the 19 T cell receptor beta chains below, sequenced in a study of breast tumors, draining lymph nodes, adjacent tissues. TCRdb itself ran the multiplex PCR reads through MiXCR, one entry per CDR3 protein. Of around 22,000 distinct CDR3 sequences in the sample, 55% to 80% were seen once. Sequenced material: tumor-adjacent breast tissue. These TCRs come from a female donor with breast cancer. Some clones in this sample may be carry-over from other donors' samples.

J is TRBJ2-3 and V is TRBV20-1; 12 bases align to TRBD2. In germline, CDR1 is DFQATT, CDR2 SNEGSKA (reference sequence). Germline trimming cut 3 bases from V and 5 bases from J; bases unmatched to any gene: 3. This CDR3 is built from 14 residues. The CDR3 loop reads CSARASGGGDTQYF. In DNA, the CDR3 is TGCAGTGCTAGGGCTAGCGGGGGGGGAGATACGCAGTATTTT.

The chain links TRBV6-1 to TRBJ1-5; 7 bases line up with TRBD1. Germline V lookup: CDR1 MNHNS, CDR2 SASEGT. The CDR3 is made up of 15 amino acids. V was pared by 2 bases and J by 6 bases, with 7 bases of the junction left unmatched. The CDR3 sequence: CASSENPGGGQPQHF. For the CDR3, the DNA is TGTGCCAGCAGTGAAAATCCAGGGGGGGGTCAGCCCCAGCATTTT.

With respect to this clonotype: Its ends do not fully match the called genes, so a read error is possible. CDR3 in DNA: TGTGCCATCAGTGCAGCGGGGGGGCCGGGGGGTACGCAGTATTTT. This codes for CAISAAGGPGGTQYF. The rearrangement uses TRBV6-5 and TRBJ2-3; 10 positions agree with TRBD2. Germline values: CDR1 MNHEY, CDR2 SVGAGI. This CDR3 has 15 residues.

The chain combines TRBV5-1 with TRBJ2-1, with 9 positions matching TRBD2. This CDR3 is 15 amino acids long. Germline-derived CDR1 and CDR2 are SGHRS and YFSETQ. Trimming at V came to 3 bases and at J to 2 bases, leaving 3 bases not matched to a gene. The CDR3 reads CASSSLAGPYNEQFF. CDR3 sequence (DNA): TGCGCCAGCAGCTCCCTAGCGGGACCCTACAATGAGCAGTTCTTC.

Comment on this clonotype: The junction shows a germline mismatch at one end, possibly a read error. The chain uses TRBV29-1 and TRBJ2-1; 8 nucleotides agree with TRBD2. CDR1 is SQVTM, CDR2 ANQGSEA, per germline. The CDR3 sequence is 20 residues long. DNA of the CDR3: TGCAGCGTTGTTCTGTACCTGACTAGCGTGAGAGATAGTTCCTACAATGAGCAGCTCTTC. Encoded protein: CSVVLYLTSVRDSSYNEQLF.

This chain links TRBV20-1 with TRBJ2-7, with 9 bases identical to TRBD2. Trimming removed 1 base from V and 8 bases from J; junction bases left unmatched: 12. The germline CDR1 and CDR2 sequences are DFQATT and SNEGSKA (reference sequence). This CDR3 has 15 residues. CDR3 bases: TGCAGTGCTAGAGTCCGCCGGTCTTCTAGCGGGAAGCAGTACTTC. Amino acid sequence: CSARVRRSSSGKQYF.

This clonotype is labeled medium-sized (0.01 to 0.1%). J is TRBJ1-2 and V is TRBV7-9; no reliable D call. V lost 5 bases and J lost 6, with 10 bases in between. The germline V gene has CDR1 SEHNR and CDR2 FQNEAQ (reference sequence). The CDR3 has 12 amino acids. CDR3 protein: CASSLTENGYTF. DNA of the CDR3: TGTGCCAGCAGCCTGACGGAAAATGGCTACACCTTC.

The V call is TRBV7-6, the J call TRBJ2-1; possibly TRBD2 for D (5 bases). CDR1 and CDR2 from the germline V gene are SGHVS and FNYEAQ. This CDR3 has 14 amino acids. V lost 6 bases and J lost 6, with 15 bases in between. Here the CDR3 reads CASSQLGECNEQFF. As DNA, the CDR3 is TGTGCCAGCAGTCAACTTGGGGAGTGCAATGAGCAGTTCTTC.

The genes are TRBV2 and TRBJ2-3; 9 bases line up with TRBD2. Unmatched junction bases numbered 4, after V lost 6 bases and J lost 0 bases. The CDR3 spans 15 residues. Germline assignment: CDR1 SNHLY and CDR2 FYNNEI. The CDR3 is CASRERGASTDTQYF. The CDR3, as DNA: TGTGCCAGCAGGGAGCGGGGGGCAAGCACAGATACGCAGTATTTT.

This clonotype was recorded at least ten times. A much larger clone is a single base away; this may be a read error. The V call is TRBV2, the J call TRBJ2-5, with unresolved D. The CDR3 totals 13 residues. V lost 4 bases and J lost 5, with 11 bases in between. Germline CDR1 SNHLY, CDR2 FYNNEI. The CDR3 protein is CASSVIIRETQYF. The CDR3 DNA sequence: TGTGCCAGCAGTGTTATTATTCGTGAGACCCAGTACTTC.

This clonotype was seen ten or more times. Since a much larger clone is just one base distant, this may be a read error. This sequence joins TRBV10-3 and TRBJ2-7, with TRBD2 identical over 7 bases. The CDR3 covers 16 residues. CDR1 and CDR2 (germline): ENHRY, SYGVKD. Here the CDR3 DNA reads TGTGCCATCAGTGAGGGTCTAGCGGACTTATCCTACGAGCGGTACTTC. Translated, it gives CAISEGLADLSYERYF.

CDR3 loop: CASSQADRGPYGYTF. DNA of the CDR3: TGTGCCAGCAGCCAAGCGGACAGGGGGCCCTATGGCTACACCTTC. The V gene is TRBV14, the J gene TRBJ1-2, with 11 bases matching TRBD1. CDR1 is SGHDN, CDR2 FVKESK, per germline. This CDR3 has 15 residues. V lost 1 base to trimming and J lost 4 bases; unmatched junction nucleotides: 2.

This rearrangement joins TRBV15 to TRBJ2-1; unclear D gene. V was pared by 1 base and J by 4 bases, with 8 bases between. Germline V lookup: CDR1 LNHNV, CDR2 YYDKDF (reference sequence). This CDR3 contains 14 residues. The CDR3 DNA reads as TGTGCCACCAGCAGAGCACTACCTTACAATGAGCAGTTCTTC. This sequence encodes CATSRALPYNEQFF.

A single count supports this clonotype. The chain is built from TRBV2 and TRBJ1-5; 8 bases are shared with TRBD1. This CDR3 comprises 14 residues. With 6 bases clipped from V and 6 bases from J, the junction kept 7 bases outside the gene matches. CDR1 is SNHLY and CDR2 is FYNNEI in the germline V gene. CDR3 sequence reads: CASSGQGGGQPQHF. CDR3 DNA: TGTGCCAGCAGCGGACAGGGAGGAGGTCAGCCCCAGCATTTT. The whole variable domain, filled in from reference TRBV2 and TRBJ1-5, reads EPEVTQTPSHQVTQMGQEVILRCVPISNHLYFYWYRQILGQKVEFLVSFYNNEISEKSEIFDDQFSVERPDGSNFTLKIRSTKLEDSAMYFCASSGQGGGQPQHFGDGTRLSIL.

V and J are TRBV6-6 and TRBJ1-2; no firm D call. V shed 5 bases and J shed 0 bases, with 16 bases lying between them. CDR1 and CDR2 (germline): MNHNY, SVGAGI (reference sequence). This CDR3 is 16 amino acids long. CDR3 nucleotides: TGTGCCAGCAGTCACTTGGCCCGAGACTCTAACTATGGCTACACCTTC. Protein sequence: CASSHLARDSNYGYTF.

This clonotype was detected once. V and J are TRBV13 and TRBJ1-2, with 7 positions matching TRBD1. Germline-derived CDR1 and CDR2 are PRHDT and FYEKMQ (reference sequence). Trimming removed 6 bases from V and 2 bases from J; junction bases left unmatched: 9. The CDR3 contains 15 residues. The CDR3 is CASSYFGQENYGYTF. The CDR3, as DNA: TGTGCCAGCAGTTACTTCGGACAGGAGAACTATGGCTACACCTTC.

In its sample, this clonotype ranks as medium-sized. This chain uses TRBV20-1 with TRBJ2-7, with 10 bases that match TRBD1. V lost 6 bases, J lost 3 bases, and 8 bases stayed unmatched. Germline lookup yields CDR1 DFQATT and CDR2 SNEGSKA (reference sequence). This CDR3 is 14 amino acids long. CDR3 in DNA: TGCAGTGCAACTCACCGGGACAGGGGCTACGAGCAGTACTTC. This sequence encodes CSATHRDRGYEQYF.

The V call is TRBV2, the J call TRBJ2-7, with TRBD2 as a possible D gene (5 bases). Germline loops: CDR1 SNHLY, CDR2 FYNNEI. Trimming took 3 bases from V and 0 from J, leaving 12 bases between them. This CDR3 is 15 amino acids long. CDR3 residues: CASSDRPGSSYEQYF. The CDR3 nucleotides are TGTGCCAGCAGTGATCGCCCGGGGAGCTCCTACGAGCAGTACTTC.

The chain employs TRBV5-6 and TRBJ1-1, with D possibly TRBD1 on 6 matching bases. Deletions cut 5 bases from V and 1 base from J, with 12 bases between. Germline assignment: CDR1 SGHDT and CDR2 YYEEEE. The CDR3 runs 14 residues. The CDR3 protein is CASRPWGANTEAFF. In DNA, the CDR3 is TGTGCCAGCAGACCCTGGGGGGCGAACACTGAAGCTTTCTTT.